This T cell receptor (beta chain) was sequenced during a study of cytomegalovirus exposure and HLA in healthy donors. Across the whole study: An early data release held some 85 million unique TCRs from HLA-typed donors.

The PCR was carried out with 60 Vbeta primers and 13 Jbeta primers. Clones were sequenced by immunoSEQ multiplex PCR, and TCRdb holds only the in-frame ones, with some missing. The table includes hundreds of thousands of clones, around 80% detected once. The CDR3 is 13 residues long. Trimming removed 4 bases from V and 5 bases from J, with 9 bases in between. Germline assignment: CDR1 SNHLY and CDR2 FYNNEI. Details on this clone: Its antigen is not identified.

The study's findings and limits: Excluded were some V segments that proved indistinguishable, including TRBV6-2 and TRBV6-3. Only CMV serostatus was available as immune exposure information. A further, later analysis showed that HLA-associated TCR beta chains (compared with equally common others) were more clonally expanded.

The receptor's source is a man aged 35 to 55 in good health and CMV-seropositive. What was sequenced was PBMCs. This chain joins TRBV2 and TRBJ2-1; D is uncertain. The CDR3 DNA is TGTGCCAGCAGTGGCGGAGTAAACAATGAGCAGTTCTTC. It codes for CASSGGVNNEQFF.